The clone carrying this T cell receptor (beta chain) has just a few counts. Its antigen is not identified. The sequenced template was cDNA made from the entire isolated RNA. This table comes from immunoSEQ multiplex PCR, and its TCRdb copy is limited to in-frame clones, with some not included. The data show about 650,000 clones, roughly 12% seen once. The source of the sample is a study of beta chain features in type 1 diabetes. In the study overall: Patients shared similar age, gender and cell yields with healthy donors.

Notes on the study in general: Fewer insertions but more deletions were seen at VDJ junctions in type 1 diabetes patients. When Type 1 diabetes patients were examined, their TCRB CDR3s proved moderately but significantly shorter in all four CD4+ subsets.

V was cut by 4 bases and J by 3 bases, with 9 bases left in between. There are 12 residues in the CDR3. The germline CDR1 and CDR2 sequences are SQVTM and ANQGSEA. The sequence was obtained from a man under 40 with type 1 diabetes. Sequenced sample: naive CD4+ T cells from blood. The chain employs TRBV29-1 and TRBJ1-2; possibly TRBD1 for D (5 bases). The CDR3 sequence is CSVARDDYGYTF. The DNA of the CDR3 is TGCAGCGTTGCCAGGGACGACTATGGCTACACCTTC.